This TCR beta chain was captured by sequencing in a study of blood T cell repertoires in COVID-19. Study-level information: The United States, Italy and Spain provided the acute and convalescent COVID-19 samples.

Clones were read by immunoSEQ multiplex PCR, and TCRdb kept only the in-frame ones, dropping some. The table includes about 95,000 clones, roughly 90% detected once. The receptor was isolated from a woman aged 70-85 years with acute or convalescent COVID-19. Sequencing was carried out using peripheral blood.

The CDR3 protein is CASSERFLQGGTEAFF. For the CDR3, the DNA is TGTGCCAGCAGTGAACGGTTTCTACAGGGTGGTACTGAAGCTTTCTTT. V usage is TRBV6-1 and J usage is TRBJ1-1, with D possibly TRBD1 on 6 matching bases. From germline, CDR1 is MNHNS and CDR2 SASEGT. The CDR3 covers 16 residues. Trimming pared 2 bases from V and 5 bases from J, leaving 18 bases between.